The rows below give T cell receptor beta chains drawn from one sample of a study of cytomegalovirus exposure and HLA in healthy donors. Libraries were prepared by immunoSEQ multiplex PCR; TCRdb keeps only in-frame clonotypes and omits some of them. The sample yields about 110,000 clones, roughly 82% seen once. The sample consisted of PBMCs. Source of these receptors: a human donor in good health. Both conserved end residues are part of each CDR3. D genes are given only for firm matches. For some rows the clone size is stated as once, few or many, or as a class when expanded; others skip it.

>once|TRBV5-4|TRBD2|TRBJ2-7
TGTGCCAGCAGCATGCAACTAGCGGGATCGTTCGAGCAGTACTTC
CASSMQLAGSFEQYF
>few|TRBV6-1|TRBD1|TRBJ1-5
TGTGCCAGCAGAGACGGACAGGCTAGCAATCAGCCCCAGCATTTT
CASRDGQASNQPQHF
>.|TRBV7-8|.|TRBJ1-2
TGTGCCAGCAGCGTCTACAGAAGCCCTCCGCTCTATGGCTACACCTTC
CASSVYRSPPLYGYTF
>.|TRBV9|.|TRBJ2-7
TGTGCCAGCAGCCCTTTCGCAGGGTCCTACGAGCAGTACTTC
CASSPFAGSYEQYF
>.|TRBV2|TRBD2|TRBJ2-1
TGTGCCAGCAGTGAAGCGGCGCGGGAGTGGAATGAGCAGTTCTTC
CASSEAAREWNEQFF
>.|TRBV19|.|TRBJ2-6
TGTGCCAGTAGAAAGGGGATCAACTCTGGGGCCAACGTCCTGACTTTC
CASRKGINSGANVLTF
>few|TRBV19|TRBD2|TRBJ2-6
TGTGCCAGTAGTATAGATCGGGTAGCGGGAGGGCCTGGGGCCAACGTCCTGACTTTC
CASSIDRVAGGPGANVLTF
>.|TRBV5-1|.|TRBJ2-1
TGCGCCAGCAGCTTGGATGTCAGCTCCTACAATGAGCAGTTCTTC
CASSLDVSSYNEQFF
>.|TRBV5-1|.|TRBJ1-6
TGCGCCAGCAGCTTACTACAGGGAGATGGCGGATCACCCCTCCACTTT
CASSLLQGDGGSPLHF
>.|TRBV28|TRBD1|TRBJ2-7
TGTGCCAGCAGTTTTCGACAGGGGGACTCCTACGAGCAGTACTTC
CASSFRQGDSYEQYF
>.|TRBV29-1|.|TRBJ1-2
TGCAGCGTTAGGGGTAACTATGGCTACACCTTC
CSVRGNYGYTF
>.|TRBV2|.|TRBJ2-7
TGTGCCAGCATGGATACAGAGTATTCCTACGAGCAGTACTTC
CASMDTEYSYEQYF
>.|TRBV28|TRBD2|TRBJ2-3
TGTGCCAGCAGGTTGAGAACTAGCGGGAGAGCAGATACGCAGTATTTT
CASRLRTSGRADTQYF
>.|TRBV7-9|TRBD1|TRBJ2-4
TGTGCCAGCAGCTTAGTGGGGAGTAGGACAGGGGGAGCCAAAAACATTCAGTACTTC
CASSLVGSRTGGAKNIQYF
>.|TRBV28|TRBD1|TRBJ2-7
TGTGCCAGCAGTTTTAAGGGGACAGGGAAGTACTACGAGCAGTACTTC
CASSFKGTGKYYEQYF
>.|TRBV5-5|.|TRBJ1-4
TGTGCCAGCAGCTTGGTAGGGACTCCAACTAATGAAAAACTGTTTTTT
CASSLVGTPTNEKLFF
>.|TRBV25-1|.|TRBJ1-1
TGTGCCAGCAGTCTACACTTCAAAGGGGGAAACACTGAAGCTTTCTTT
CASSLHFKGGNTEAFF
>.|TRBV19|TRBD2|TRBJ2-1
TGTGCCAGTAGCCGTAGCGGGAGCTACTACAATGAGCAGTTCTTC
CASSRSGSYYNEQFF
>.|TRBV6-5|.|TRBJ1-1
TGTGCCAGCAGTGGAACGGGCACTGAAGCTTTCTTT
CASSGTGTEAFF
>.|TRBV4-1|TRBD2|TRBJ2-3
TGCGCCAGCAGCCAAGTTGAGGGAGGGCTCTCAGATACGCAGTATTTT
CASSQVEGGLSDTQYF
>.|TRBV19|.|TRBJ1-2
TGTGCCAGTAGTATAGGAAGTGGCATGACGTCGGGGTTGAATGTCTACACCTTC
CASSIGSGMTSGLNVYTF
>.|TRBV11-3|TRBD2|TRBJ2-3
TGTGCCAGCAGCTTAGGTAGTTGGCGGCTAGCGGGAACAGATACGCAGTATTTT
CASSLGSWRLAGTDTQYF
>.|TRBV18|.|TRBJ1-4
TGTGCCAGCTCTCAAGGACTTAATGAAAAACTGTTTTTT
CASSQGLNEKLFF
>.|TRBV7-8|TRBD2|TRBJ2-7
TGTGCCAGCATGACTAGCGGGATTACATCTGCCTACGAGCAGTACTTC
CASMTSGITSAYEQYF
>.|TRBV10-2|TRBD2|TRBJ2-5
TGCGCCAGCAGTGGTGCTAGCGGGAGCCGGCAAGAGACCCAGTACTTC
CASSGASGSRQETQYF
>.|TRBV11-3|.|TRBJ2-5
TGTGCCAGCAGCTTAGACGTCTGGGACACTGAAGAGACCCAGTACTTC
CASSLDVWDTEETQYF
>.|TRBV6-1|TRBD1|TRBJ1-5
TGTGCCAGCAGTGAAATTATGGGACAGGGGGCAGGAAGCAATCAGCCCCAGCATTTT
CASSEIMGQGAGSNQPQHF
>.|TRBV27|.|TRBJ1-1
TGTGCCAGCAGCTGGAGCCCCGGAACTGAAGCTTTCTTT
CASSWSPGTEAFF
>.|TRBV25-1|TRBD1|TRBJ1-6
TGTGCCAGCAGTAAGGGGCAGGGGGGAAATTCACCCCTCCACTTT
CASSKGQGGNSPLHF
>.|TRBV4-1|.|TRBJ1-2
TGCGCCAGCAGCCAGGTGGTTTCGGGCAGGGAGGCCGACTATGGCTACACCTTC
CASSQVVSGREADYGYTF
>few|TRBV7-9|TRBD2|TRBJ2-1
TGTGCCAGCAGCTTACGACCCGTGGCTAGCGGGAGCTCCTACAATGAGCAGTTCTTC
CASSLRPVASGSSYNEQFF
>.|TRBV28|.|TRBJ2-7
TGTGCCACCAGAACAGGTTGGGCAGGGCAGTACTTC
CATRTGWAGQYF
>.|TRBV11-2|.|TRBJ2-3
TGTGCCAGCAGCCTTCTGACTAGCACAGATACGCAGTATTTT
CASSLLTSTDTQYF
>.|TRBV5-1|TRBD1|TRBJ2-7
TGCGCCAGCAGCATACAGGGGGCCCCCTACGAGCAGTACTTC
CASSIQGAPYEQYF
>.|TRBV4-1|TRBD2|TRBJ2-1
TGCGCCAGCAGCCAAGAAACCACTAGCGGGACGATCGGTGAGCAGTTCTTC
CASSQETTSGTIGEQFF
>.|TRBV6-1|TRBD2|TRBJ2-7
TGTGCCAGCATGGTACTAGCGGGTTACGAGCAGTACTTC
CASMVLAGYEQYF
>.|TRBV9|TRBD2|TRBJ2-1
TGTGCCAGCAGCCCCGGACTAGCGAGACATGGCAATGAGCAGTTCTTC
CASSPGLARHGNEQFF
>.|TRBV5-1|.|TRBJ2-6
TGCGCCAGCAGCAGTCAGGGGTCTGGGGCCAACGGCCTGACTTTC
CASSSQGSGANGLTF
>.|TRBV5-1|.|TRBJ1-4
TGCGCCAGCAGCCTAGGCAGGGGTGAAAAACTGTTTTTT
CASSLGRGEKLFF
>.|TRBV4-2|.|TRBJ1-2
TGTGCCAGCAGCCCAGAGGTGACAGTTGAGTCCTATGGCTACACCTTC
CASSPEVTVESYGYTF
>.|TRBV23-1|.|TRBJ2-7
TGCGCCAGCCTAGAGGGCGACAGGTGCAGCTCCTACGAGCAGTACTTC
CASLEGDRCSSYEQYF
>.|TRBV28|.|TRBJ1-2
TGTGCCAGCATGGAACTCGACAGCAACTATGGCTACACCTTC
CASMELDSNYGYTF
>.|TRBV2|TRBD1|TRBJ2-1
TGTGCCAGCAGCTTACTTGGACAGGCCTACAATGAGCAGTTCTTC
CASSLLGQAYNEQFF
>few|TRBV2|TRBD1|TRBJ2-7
TGTGCCAGCAGGGACAGGGGTCTCTACGAGCAGTACTTC
CASRDRGLYEQYF
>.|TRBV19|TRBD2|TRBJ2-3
TGTGCCAGTAGTCCGGGGACTAGCGTGGCAGATACGCAGTATTTT
CASSPGTSVADTQYF
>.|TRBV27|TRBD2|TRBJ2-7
TGTGCCAGCAGTTTATCTTTGGCGGGGACTAGGATTTTCTACGAGCAGTACTTC
CASSLSLAGTRIFYEQYF